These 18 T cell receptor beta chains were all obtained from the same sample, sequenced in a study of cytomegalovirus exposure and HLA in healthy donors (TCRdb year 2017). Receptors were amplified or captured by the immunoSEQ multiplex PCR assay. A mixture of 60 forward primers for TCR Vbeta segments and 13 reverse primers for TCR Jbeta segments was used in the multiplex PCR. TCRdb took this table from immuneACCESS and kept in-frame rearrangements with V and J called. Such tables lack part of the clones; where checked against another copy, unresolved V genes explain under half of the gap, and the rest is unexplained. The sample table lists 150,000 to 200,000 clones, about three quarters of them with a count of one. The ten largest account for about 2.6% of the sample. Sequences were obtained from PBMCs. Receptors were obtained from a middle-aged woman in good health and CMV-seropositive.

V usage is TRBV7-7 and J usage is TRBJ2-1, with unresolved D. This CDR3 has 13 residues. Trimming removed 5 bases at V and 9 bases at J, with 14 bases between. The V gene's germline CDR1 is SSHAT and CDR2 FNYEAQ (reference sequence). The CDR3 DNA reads TGTGCCAGCAGCCCTCGCTCCCGGTTTGAGCAGTTCTTC. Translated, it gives CASSPRSRFEQFF.

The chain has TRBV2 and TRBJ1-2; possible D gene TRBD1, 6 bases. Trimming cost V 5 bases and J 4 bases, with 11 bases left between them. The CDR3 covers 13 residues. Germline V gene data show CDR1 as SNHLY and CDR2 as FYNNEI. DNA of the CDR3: TGTGCCAGCAGTCCTGGACAGCCCTATGGCTACACCTTC. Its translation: CASSPGQPYGYTF.

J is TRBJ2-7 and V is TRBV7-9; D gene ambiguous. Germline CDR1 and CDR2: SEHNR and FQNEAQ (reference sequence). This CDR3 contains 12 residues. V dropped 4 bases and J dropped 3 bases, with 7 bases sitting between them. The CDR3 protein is CASSSSDYEQYF. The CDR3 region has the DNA TGTGCCAGCAGCTCTTCAGACTACGAGCAGTACTTC. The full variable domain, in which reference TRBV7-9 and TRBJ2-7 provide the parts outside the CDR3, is DTGVSQNPRHKITKRGQNVTFRCDPISEHNRLYWYRQTLGQGPEFLTYFQNEAQLEKSRLLSDRFSAERPKGSFSTLEIQRTEQGDSAMYLCASSSSDYEQYFGPGTRLTVT.

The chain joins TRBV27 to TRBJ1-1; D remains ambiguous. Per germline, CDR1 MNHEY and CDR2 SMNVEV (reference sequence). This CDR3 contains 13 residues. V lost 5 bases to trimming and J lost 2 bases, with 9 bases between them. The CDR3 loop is CASSVRLNTEAFF. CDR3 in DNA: TGTGCCAGCAGTGTCCGTCTCAACACTGAAGCTTTCTTT.

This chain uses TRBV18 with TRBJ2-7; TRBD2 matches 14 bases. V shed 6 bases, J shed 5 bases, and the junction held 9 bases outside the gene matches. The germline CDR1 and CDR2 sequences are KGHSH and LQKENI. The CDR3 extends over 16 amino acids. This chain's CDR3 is CASSRTSGGLFDEQYF. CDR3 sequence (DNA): TGTGCCAGCTCGCGGACTAGCGGGGGGCTCTTCGACGAGCAGTACTTC.

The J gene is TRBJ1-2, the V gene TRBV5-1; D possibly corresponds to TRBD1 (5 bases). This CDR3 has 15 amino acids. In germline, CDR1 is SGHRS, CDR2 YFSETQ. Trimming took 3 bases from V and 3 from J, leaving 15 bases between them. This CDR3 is CASSSGGDGDYGYTF. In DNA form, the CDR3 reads TGCGCCAGCAGCTCTGGAGGGGACGGAGACTATGGCTACACCTTC.

The CDR3 sequence is CASSSSASGSNEQFF. CDR3 nucleotides: TGTGCCAGCAGCTCTAGCGCTAGCGGGAGCAATGAGCAGTTCTTC. The chain links TRBV7-9 to TRBJ2-1, with 10 bases that match TRBD2. V trimming: 4 bases; J trimming: 6 bases; junction bases outside the gene matches: 6. Germline CDR1 and CDR2: SEHNR and FQNEAQ (reference sequence). This CDR3 spans 15 amino acids.

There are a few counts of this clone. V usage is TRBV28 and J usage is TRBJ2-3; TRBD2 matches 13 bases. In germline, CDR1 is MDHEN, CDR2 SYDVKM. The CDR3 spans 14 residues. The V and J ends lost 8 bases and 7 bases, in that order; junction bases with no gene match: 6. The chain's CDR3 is CASLTSGGVYTQYF. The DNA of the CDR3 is TGTGCCAGCCTTACTAGCGGGGGGGTTTATACGCAGTATTTT.

This CDR3 is CASRLGGSSETQYF. As DNA, the CDR3 is TGTGCCAGTAGACTAGGAGGTAGTTCGGAGACCCAGTACTTC. The chain uses TRBV19 and TRBJ2-5, with D perhaps matching TRBD2 (5 bases). V was trimmed by 6 bases and J by 5 bases, leaving 16 bases between them. The CDR3 extends over 14 amino acids. The V gene's germline CDR1 is LNHDA and CDR2 SQIVND (reference sequence). The full variable domain, rest sourced from reference TRBV19 and TRBJ2-5, is DGGITQSPKYLFRKEGQNVTLSCEQNLNHDAMYWYRQDPGQGLRLIYYSQIVNDFQKGDIAEGYSVSREKKESFPLTVTSAQKNPTAFYLCASRLGGSSETQYFGPGTRLLVL.

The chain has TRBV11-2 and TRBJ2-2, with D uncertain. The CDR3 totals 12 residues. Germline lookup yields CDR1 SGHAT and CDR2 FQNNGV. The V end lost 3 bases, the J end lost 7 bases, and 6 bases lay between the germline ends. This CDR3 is CASSFPGGELFF. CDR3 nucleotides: TGTGCCAGCAGCTTCCCCGGCGGGGAGCTGTTTTTT.

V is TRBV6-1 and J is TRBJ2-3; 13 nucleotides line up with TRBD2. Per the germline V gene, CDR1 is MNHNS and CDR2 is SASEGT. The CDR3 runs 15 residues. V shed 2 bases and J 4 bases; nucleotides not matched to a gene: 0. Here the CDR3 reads CASSETSGGADTQYF. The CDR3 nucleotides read TGTGCCAGCAGTGAAACTAGCGGGGGGGCAGATACGCAGTATTTT.

The CDR3 reads CSVAPTSGLTDTQYF. For the CDR3, the DNA is TGCAGCGTTGCCCCGACTAGCGGACTCACAGATACGCAGTATTTT. The rearrangement joins TRBV29-1 to TRBJ2-3; TRBD2 matches 9 bases. Unmatched junction bases numbered 7, after V lost 4 bases and J lost 2 bases. From germline, CDR1 is SQVTM and CDR2 ANQGSEA. The CDR3 extends over 15 amino acids.

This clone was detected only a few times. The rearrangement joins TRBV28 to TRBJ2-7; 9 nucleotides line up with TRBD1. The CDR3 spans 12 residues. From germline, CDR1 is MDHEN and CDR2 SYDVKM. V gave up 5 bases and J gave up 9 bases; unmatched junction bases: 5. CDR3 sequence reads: CASSLDRGRQYF. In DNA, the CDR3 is TGTGCCAGCAGTCTCGACAGGGGGAGGCAGTACTTC.

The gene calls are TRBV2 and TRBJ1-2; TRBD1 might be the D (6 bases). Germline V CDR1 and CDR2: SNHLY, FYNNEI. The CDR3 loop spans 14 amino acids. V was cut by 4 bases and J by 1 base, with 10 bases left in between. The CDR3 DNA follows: TGTGCCAGCAGTGTAGGACAGTATAACTATGGCTACACCTTC. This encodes CASSVGQYNYGYTF.

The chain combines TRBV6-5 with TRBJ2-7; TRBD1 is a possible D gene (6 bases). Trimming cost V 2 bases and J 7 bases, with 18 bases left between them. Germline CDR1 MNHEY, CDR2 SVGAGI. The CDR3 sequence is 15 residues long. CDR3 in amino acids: CASSYVTGSFGEQYF. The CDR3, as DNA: TGTGCCAGCAGTTACGTGACAGGCTCATTTGGGGAGCAGTACTTC.

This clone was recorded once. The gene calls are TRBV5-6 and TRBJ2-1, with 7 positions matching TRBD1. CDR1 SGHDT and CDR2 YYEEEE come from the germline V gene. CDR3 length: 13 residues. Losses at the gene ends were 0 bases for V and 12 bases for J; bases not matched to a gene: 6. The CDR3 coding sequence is TGTGCCAGCAGCTTGGGGCAGGGGGATATGCAGTTCTTC. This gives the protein CASSLGQGDMQFF.

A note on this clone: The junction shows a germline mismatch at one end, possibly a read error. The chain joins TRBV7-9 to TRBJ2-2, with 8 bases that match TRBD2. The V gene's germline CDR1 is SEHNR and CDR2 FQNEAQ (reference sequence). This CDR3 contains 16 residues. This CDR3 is CSSSGIGTRRGGELFF. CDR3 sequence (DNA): TGTTCCAGCAGCGGCATCGGGACTAGGAGGGGCGGGGAGCTGTTTTTT.

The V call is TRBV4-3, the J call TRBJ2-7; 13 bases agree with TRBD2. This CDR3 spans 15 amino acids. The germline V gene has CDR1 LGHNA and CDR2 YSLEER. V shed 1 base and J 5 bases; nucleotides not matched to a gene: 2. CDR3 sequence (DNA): TGCGCCAGCAGCCAAGGGACTAGCGGGAGTAACGAGCAGTACTTC. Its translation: CASSQGTSGSNEQYF.